Each of the 10 T cell receptor beta chains below was sequenced from the same sample in a study of early T cells in non-severe SARS-CoV-2 infection. One entry per CDR3 protein, called by TCRdb with MiXCR from the 5' RACE reads. The sample comprises some 34,000 distinct CDR3 sequences, approximately 7.1% of which are singletons, and around an eighth rests with the top ten. The input for sequencing was whole blood, taken at baseline. The receptors were sampled from an adult who was a healthcare worker with PCR-confirmed SARS-CoV-2 infection or an uninfected control (not recorded which).

The chain links TRBV4-2 to TRBJ2-3; D gene unclear. V was clipped by 0 bases and J by 4 bases, with 11 bases between them. The V gene's germline CDR1 is LGHNA and CDR2 YNFKEQ. The CDR3 runs to 15 residues. The CDR3 DNA reads as TGTGCCAGCAGCCAAGACTTGGGTGCCGCAGATACGCAGTATTTT. Its protein product is CASSQDLGAADTQYF.

This clonotype has only a few counts. CDR3 sequence: CSVEDRGETDTQYF. The CDR3 DNA is TGCAGCGTTGAGGACAGGGGGGAAACAGATACGCAGTATTTT. The chain combines TRBV29-1 with TRBJ2-3; 10 bases are shared with TRBD1. The CDR3 has 14 amino acids. Per the germline V gene, CDR1 is SQVTM and CDR2 is ANQGSEA. Unmatched junction bases numbered 3, after V lost 3 bases and J lost 3 bases.

Only a few counts were recorded for this clonotype. V and J are TRBV20-1 and TRBJ2-7; D may be TRBD1 or TRBD2 (5 bases each). CDR3 size: 13 residues. V was cut by 3 bases and J by 1 base, with 10 bases left in between. The germline V gene encodes CDR1 DFQATT and CDR2 SNEGSKA (reference sequence). The CDR3 spells CSARGEISYEQYF. CDR3 in DNA: TGCAGTGCTAGGGGGGAAATTTCCTACGAGCAGTACTTC.

This clonotype was recorded a few times. The chain combines TRBV4-1 with TRBJ1-5; 11 bases are shared with TRBD1. The CDR3 length is 15 residues. The J segment lost 6 bases and the V segment lost 2 bases, leaving 3 bases of the junction unmatched. Germline V gene data show CDR1 as MGHRA and CDR2 as YSYEKL. The DNA of the CDR3 is TGCGCCAGCAGCCAAAGGACAGGGGGCGGTCAGCCCCAGCATTTT. It yields the protein CASSQRTGGGQPQHF.

In its sample, this clonotype was seen many times. The chain carries TRBV20-1 and TRBJ1-3; D perhaps matches TRBD1 (5 bases). The germline V and J ends were trimmed by 0 bases and 3 bases, with 12 bases remaining between them. CDR1 is DFQATT and CDR2 is SNEGSKA in the germline V gene (reference sequence). This CDR3 has 15 amino acids. The CDR3 DNA sequence: TGCAGTGCTAGAGATGGTGGGGCTTATGGAAACACCATATATTTT. It translates to CSARDGGAYGNTIYF.

This clonotype was observed at least ten times. The chain uses TRBV11-3 and TRBJ1-2; a weak D match, TRBD1 (6 bases). V dropped 0 bases and J dropped 0 bases, with 17 bases sitting between them. Germline-derived CDR1 and CDR2 are SGHNT and YENEEA. CDR3 length: 18 amino acids. In nucleotides, the CDR3 is TGTGCCAGCAGCTTAGAGGGCAGGGGAGGCGGCGCTAACTATGGCTACACCTTC. This sequence encodes CASSLEGRGGGANYGYTF.

This clonotype was counted many times. This clone may be a read error of a much larger clone one base away. The chain is built from TRBV5-1 and TRBJ2-1, with TRBD2 identical over 9 bases. The CDR3 extends over 14 amino acids. J gave up 9 bases and V 5 bases, and 9 bases lay outside the gene matches. Germline V CDR1 and CDR2: SGHRS, YFSETQ. DNA of the CDR3: TGCGCCAGCAGTGGGACTAGCCGGATTGTTGAGCAGTTCTTC. Amino acids: CASSGTSRIVEQFF. Looking up the rest from reference TRBV5-1 and TRBJ2-1 gives the full variable domain: KAGVTQTPRYLIKTRGQQVTLSCSPISGHRSVSWYQQTPGQGLQFLFEYFSETQRNKGNFPGRFSGRQFSNSRSEMNVSTLELGDSALYLCASSGTSRIVEQFFGPGTRLTVL.

This clonotype was seen a few times. The rearrangement uses TRBV7-9 and TRBJ2-3; 8 nucleotides align to TRBD2. V was pared by 2 bases and J by 1 base, with 5 bases of the junction left unmatched. Germline V gene lookup returns CDR1 SEHNR and CDR2 FQNEAQ (reference sequence). This CDR3 has 16 residues. DNA for the CDR3: TGTGCCAGCAGCTTAAAAGTGACTAGCGGCACAGATACGCAGTATTTT. This translates into CASSLKVTSGTDTQYF.

This clonotype came up a few times. This rearrangement joins TRBV28 to TRBJ2-7; no clear D gene. Looked up from germline, CDR1 is MDHEN and CDR2 is SYDVKM. The germline V and J ends were trimmed by 6 bases and 3 bases, with 15 bases remaining between them. The CDR3 covers 14 residues. Here the CDR3 DNA reads TGTGCCAGCAGCTTGAGATCTAACGTCTACGAGCAGTACTTC. Translation gives CASSLRSNVYEQYF.

In this sample, this clonotype turned up many times. CDR3 residues: CASSPARDRVEEQFF. CDR3 in DNA: TGTGCCAGCAGCCCTGCCCGGGACAGGGTGGAGGAGCAGTTCTTC. The chain links TRBV7-2 to TRBJ2-1; 9 bases are a match to TRBD1. The junction had 12 bases not matched to a gene; V was cut back by 5 bases and J by 10 bases. The CDR3 runs to 15 residues. Germline-derived CDR1 and CDR2 are SGHTA and FQGNSA.